The clone carrying this T cell receptor (beta chain) was picked up a small number of times. The data were taken from a study of Ad26.COV2.S vaccination and SARS-CoV-2 variants. The CDR3 has 15 residues. CDR1 is SGHTA and CDR2 is FQGTGA in the germline V gene. J lost 6 bases, V lost 5 bases, and 10 bases had no gene match. The treatment denotes: some 20 received Ad26.COV2.S at low or high dose, single or two shots; about 5 received placebo; per-sample allocation not given. The study sampled participants on day 63 after the first vaccine or placebo injection. TCRdb's table, derived via immunoSEQ multiplex PCR, lists solely in-frame clones and lacks some. The sample shows about 460,000 clones, around 89% of them seen only once.

Sequencing used peripheral blood, obtained in a trial of Ad26.COV2.S vaccine versus placebo. The chain carries TRBV7-3 and TRBJ2-7, with 10 bases matching TRBD1. The receptor's source is a person between 18 and 59 years old who received the Ad26.COV2.S COVID-19 vaccine or a placebo. The CDR3 sequence: CASSLGTGAAAEQYF. DNA of the CDR3: TGTGCCAGCAGCCTCGGGACAGGGGCTGCGGCCGAGCAGTACTTC.